This T cell receptor beta chain was sequenced for a study of T-cell reconstitution after alpha-beta-depleted transplantation in children. Concerning this clonotype itself: Its specificity is not known.

This CDR3 has 12 amino acids. Looked up from germline, CDR1 is MNHNY and CDR2 is SVGAGI (reference sequence). Between the trimmed V and J ends, which lost 6 bases and 9 bases, there was a span of 12 bases. Findings and caveats of the study: Recipient T cells and thymic progenitors that survived gave rise to the high TCRbeta diversity observed at day 60 in some patients. Alpha-beta T cells present about two months after transplant were reported to originate from several hundred expanded graft clones. By one year post-transplant, T-cell counts and diversity largely arose from T cells that were newly produced.

The TCRbeta library was prepared with unique molecular identifiers. TCRdb reanalysed the PCR reads using MiXCR and keeps one entry per CDR3 protein. In the table there are 350,000 to 500,000 distinct CDR3 sequences, roughly 43% of which are singletons. The receptor's source is a girl aged 2 to 9 with aplastic anemia, due to receive a stem cell transplant. Specimen: PBMCs, collected before TCRalphabeta/CD19-depleted stem cell transplant. This rearrangement joins TRBV6-6 to TRBJ2-1; D is uncertain. CDR3 bases: TGTGCCAGCAGCCCTAGTGACGGTGAGCAGTTCTTC. This translates into CASSPSDGEQFF.